Listed below are T cell receptor beta chains from one sample, sequenced in a study of PD-1 blockade in classical Hodgkin lymphoma. Data came from immunoSEQ multiplex PCR; TCRdb stores just in-frame clones and leaves some out. This table has approximately 18,000 clones, 82% appearing once. The specimen was peripheral blood mononuclear cells (PBMCs), collected before the second cycle of nivolumab. These TCRs come from a human donor with classical Hodgkin lymphoma. Each CDR3 is given with its conserved first and last residue. Fields, in order: V gene, clone size, J gene, D gene, CDR3 DNA, CDR3 protein. The D gene is left open where the match is weak. The size of a clone is reported for some rows only, either as once, few or many, or as a class for expanded clones.

TRBV15	-	TRBJ2-5	-	TGTGCCACCAGCAAACCGCAGGGGGGCAACCAAGAGACCCAGTACTTC	CATSKPQGGNQETQYF
TRBV5-4	-	TRBJ2-3	TRBD2	TGTGCCAGCAGTTCTTCTCAACTAGCGGGGGGGCGCACAGATACGCAGTATTTT	CASSSSQLAGGRTDTQYF
TRBV7-7	-	TRBJ2-5	-	TGTGCTAGCAGCTTAGTAGCAAACGGAGAGACCCAGTACTTC	CASSLVANGETQYF
TRBV5-3	-	TRBJ1-2	TRBD1	TGTGCCAGAAGCTTTAGGGCAGGGGGCAGAGAAGACTATGGCTACACCTTC	CARSFRAGGREDYGYTF
TRBV7-9	-	TRBJ2-2	-	TGTGCCAGCAGCTTGGCAAGTAGCACCGGGGAGCTGTTTTTT	CASSLASSTGELFF
TRBV19	-	TRBJ1-6	-	TGTGCCAGTAGTATAGGGCCCACAGGTGCACCCCTCCACTTT	CASSIGPTGAPLHF
TRBV11-2	few	TRBJ1-6	-	TGTGCCAGCAGCTTAAGAGAGGGGTCACCCCTCCACTTT	CASSLREGSPLHF
TRBV2	-	TRBJ2-5	-	TGTGCCAACAGCTTCGGTGAGACCCAGTACTTC	CANSFGETQYF
TRBV29-1	-	TRBJ1-5	-	TGCAGCGTTAAGGGTTACAATCAGCCCCAGCATTTT	CSVKGYNQPQHF
TRBV11-2	-	TRBJ2-7	-	TGTGCCAGCAGCCGACGACGGGTCCACGAGCAGTACTTC	CASSRRRVHEQYF
TRBV5-1	-	TRBJ2-2	-	TGCGCCAGCAGCTTGGATATGGGGCACACCGGGGAGCTGTTTTTT	CASSLDMGHTGELFF
TRBV21-1	-	TRBJ2-3	-	TGTGCCAGCAGCTCCTTCGGACAGGGGGAAACAGATACGCAGTATTTT	CASSSFGQGETDTQYF
TRBV7-3	-	TRBJ2-3	TRBD2	TGTGCCAGCAGCCCAGAAGGGACTAGTACGGATACGCAGTATTTT	CASSPEGTSTDTQYF
TRBV6-9	once	TRBJ1-2	-	TGTGCCAGCAGTCCAGGGCAAGGCTACACCTTC	CASSPGQGYTF
TRBV9	-	TRBJ1-1	-	TGTGCCAGCAGCGTTCAGGGTGGGACTGAAGCTTTCTTT	CASSVQGGTEAFF
TRBV6-6	-	TRBJ1-5	-	TGTGCCAGCAGAAAGACCCTCGTAGCCAATCAGCCCCAGCATTTT	CASRKTLVANQPQHF
TRBV11-1	-	TRBJ2-2	-	TGTGCCAGCAGCTGGGAATCACAGGTAGCCGGGGAGCTGTTTTTT	CASSWESQVAGELFF
TRBV18	-	TRBJ1-3	TRBD1	TGTGCCAGCTCACCTACAGGGGCCCTCTCTGGAAACACCATATATTTT	CASSPTGALSGNTIYF
TRBV4-1	-	TRBJ1-2	-	TGCGCCAGCAGCCCAATGAGAAACCCTAACTATGGCTACACCTTC	CASSPMRNPNYGYTF
TRBV9	once	TRBJ1-3	TRBD1	TGTGCCAGCAGCGTAGATGGCCGGGACAGGGCTGGAAACACCATATATTTT	CASSVDGRDRAGNTIYF
TRBV11-2	-	TRBJ2-7	-	TGTGCCAGCAGCTTGGGGAATTACGAGCAGTACTTC	CASSLGNYEQYF
TRBV7-9	few	TRBJ1-6	TRBD1	TGTGCCAGCAGCTTGAGCCCGGACAGGACCACCGGTTCACCCCTCCACTTT	CASSLSPDRTTGSPLHF
TRBV29-1	-	TRBJ2-1	TRBD1	TGCAGCGTTCTGGGTTTGCCGGGACAGTCCTACAATGAGCAGTTCTTC	CSVLGLPGQSYNEQFF
TRBV29-1	once	TRBJ2-3	TRBD1	TGCAGCGTTGAACAGGGGGCCTCAGATACGCAGTATTTT	CSVEQGASDTQYF
TRBV7-9	-	TRBJ1-2	TRBD1	TGTGCCAGCAGCGTCGGGACAGACTATGGCTACACCTTC	CASSVGTDYGYTF
TRBV27	once	TRBJ2-7	TRBD1	TGTGCCAGCACTACAGGGGACAACCCCCGAGGCGAGCAGTACTTC	CASTTGDNPRGEQYF
TRBV27	-	TRBJ2-5	-	TGTGCCAGCAGTTTATCCCAGGCGTCGATGGAGACCCAGTACTTC	CASSLSQASMETQYF
TRBV25-1	once	TRBJ2-7	-	TGTGCCAGCAGTGACCCCCACGAGCAGTACTTC	CASSDPHEQYF
TRBV9	-	TRBJ1-4	-	TGTGCCAGCAGCCCCCGGCCCGCAGGGAAACTGTTTTTT	CASSPRPAGKLFF
TRBV2	once	TRBJ2-7	-	TGTGCCAGCAGTCCAATCTACGAGCAGTACTTC	CASSPIYEQYF
TRBV27	-	TRBJ2-7	TRBD1	TGTGCCAGCAGTTTCGGGACAGACTCCCACTACGAGCAGTACTTC	CASSFGTDSHYEQYF
TRBV5-1	-	TRBJ2-7	TRBD1	TGCGCCAGCAGCTACGGACAGGGGGCGCTGGGCTACGAGCAGTACTTC	CASSYGQGALGYEQYF
TRBV28	-	TRBJ1-1	TRBD1	TGTGCCACCCGATCACTCAGGGGGCGCATTGGGAACACTGAAGCTTTCTTT	CATRSLRGRIGNTEAFF
TRBV7-9	-	TRBJ1-5	TRBD1	TGTGCCAGCAGCTTAGACAGGGGGGATCAGCCCCAGCATTTT	CASSLDRGDQPQHF
TRBV2	-	TRBJ1-1	-	TGTGCCAGCAGTGAGCGGGGGGCAGATCGGACTGAAGCTTTCTTT	CASSERGADRTEAFF
TRBV6-5	-	TRBJ2-3	TRBD1	TGTGCCAGCAGCCCGGGACAGATGACAGATACGCAGTATTTT	CASSPGQMTDTQYF
TRBV7-2	-	TRBJ2-2	-	TGTGCCAGCAGCTTAGGATTGGCTTTGACCGGGGAGCTGTTTTTT	CASSLGLALTGELFF
TRBV5-4	-	TRBJ1-1	-	TGTGCCAGCAGCCAGACCTACGGTGGGGCGGCTAAGAACACTGAAGCTTTCTTT	CASSQTYGGAAKNTEAFF
TRBV28	-	TRBJ2-7	TRBD2	TGTGCCAGCAGTTTTGGGCGTTTGAGCGGGGGCTCCTACGAGCAGTACTTC	CASSFGRLSGGSYEQYF
TRBV6-5	once	TRBJ1-4	-	TGTGCCAGCACCTACAATGAAAAACTGTTTTTT	CASTYNEKLFF
TRBV5-6	-	TRBJ1-2	-	TGTGCCAGCAGCTTAGGTCCCAGGGGTGGCTACACCTTC	CASSLGPRGGYTF
TRBV7-2	-	TRBJ1-1	-	TGTGCCAGCAGCTCAACCCGGGCCAACCCCCCTTGGGGAGCTTTCTTT	CASSSTRANPPWGAFF
TRBV9	-	TRBJ2-2	TRBD2	TGTGCCAGCACCTACGGGGCGGGGGGGAACACCGGGGAGCTGTTTTTT	CASTYGAGGNTGELFF
TRBV5-5	-	TRBJ1-1	-	TGTGCCAGCAGCCCAGAAGGGGCTGAAGCTTTCTTT	CASSPEGAEAFF
TRBV18	-	TRBJ1-4	-	TGTGCCAGCTCACCAAAGTTACAGGGATTCTCGACTAATGAAAAACTGTTTTTT	CASSPKLQGFSTNEKLFF
TRBV27	few	TRBJ1-6	-	TGTGCCAGCATAGTATGGTGGGTTAGGGAGGATTCACCCCTCCACTTT	CASIVWWVREDSPLHF
TRBV6-5	-	TRBJ2-7	TRBD1	TGTGCCAGCAGTTACCTGACAGGGAAGAACGAGCAGTACTTC	CASSYLTGKNEQYF
TRBV5-1	-	TRBJ1-2	-	TGCGCCAGCAGCCTTAATACAGGGTTATCCAACTATGGCTACACCTTC	CASSLNTGLSNYGYTF
TRBV19	-	TRBJ2-6	TRBD1	TGTGCCAGTGGCCTTCCGGGACAGGGTTTCTCTGGGGCCAACGTCCTGACTTTC	CASGLPGQGFSGANVLTF
TRBV9	-	TRBJ2-3	TRBD1	TGTGCCAGCAGCGCGGGACAGGGGGCGCTTAGTACGCAGTATTTT	CASSAGQGALSTQYF
TRBV28	-	TRBJ1-1	TRBD1	TGTGCCAGCAGTTCCGGGGACAGGGTTACTGAAGCTTTCTTT	CASSSGDRVTEAFF
TRBV7-2	-	TRBJ2-7	-	TGTGCCAGCAGCTCTATTAGTGGCTACGAGCAGTACTTC	CASSSISGYEQYF
TRBV5-4	once	TRBJ2-1	TRBD2	TGTGCCAGCAGCCCCAGACCACTAGCGGGGGACAATGAGCAGTTCTTC	CASSPRPLAGDNEQFF
TRBV4-1	few	TRBJ1-2	TRBD1	TGCGCCAGCAGCGACTCAGGGGGGTCGCACTATGGCTACACCTTC	CASSDSGGSHYGYTF
TRBV11-2	medium-sized	TRBJ2-7	-	TGTGCCAGCAGCTTAGGGAAAAACGAGCAGTACTTC	CASSLGKNEQYF
TRBV5-1	-	TRBJ2-2	TRBD2	TGCGCCAGCAGACTCGGACTAGCGGAGGTCGGGGAGCTGTTTTTT	CASRLGLAEVGELFF
TRBV4-2	once	TRBJ2-2	TRBD1	TGTGTCAGCAGCCAGAAGACAGGGGAAAGATACACCGGGGAGCTGTTTTTT	CVSSQKTGERYTGELFF